This entry lists 27 T cell receptor beta chains sequenced from one sample in a study of T cells in Graves' hyperthyroidism and ophthalmopathy. Using RNA transcripts as the source, TCR beta CDR3 regions were amplified. When the TCR CDR3 underwent first-round RT-PCR, the HTBI primer set was used. TCRdb passed the multiplex PCR reads through MiXCR, listing each CDR3 protein once. The sample has about 540,000 distinct CDR3 sequences; approximately 44% are singletons. Source material: peripheral blood or thyroid tissue (not recorded which). The origin of the receptors is a woman aged 18-29 years with Graves' hyperthyroidism.

To note about this clonotype: This may stem from a read error, because a much larger clone lies one nucleotide away. This chain connects TRBV10-3 to TRBJ2-7; D is unresolved. CDR1 is ENHRY and CDR2 is SYGVKD in the germline V gene. With 5 bases removed from V and 4 bases from J, the gap between germline ends came to 12 bases. CDR3 length: 13 amino acids. CDR3 bases: TGTGCCATCAGTTACCCCGGGCTGTACGAGCAGTACTTC. Protein product: CAISYPGLYEQYF.

The chain has TRBV20-1 and TRBJ2-5, with D unclear. With 0 bases removed from V and 9 bases from J, the gap between germline ends came to 8 bases. This CDR3 is 11 amino acids long. Germline lookup yields CDR1 DFQATT and CDR2 SNEGSKA (reference sequence). Here the CDR3 reads CSAREAESQYF. CDR3 bases: TGCAGTGCTAGAGAGGCGGAGTCCCAGTACTTC.

This clonotype was recorded only once. The chain has TRBV7-6 and TRBJ1-4; TRBD1 agrees at 11 bases. This CDR3 is 15 amino acids long. Looked up from germline, CDR1 is SGHVS and CDR2 is FNYEAQ. V lost 4 bases to trimming and J lost 7 bases; unmatched junction nucleotides: 5. The CDR3 DNA follows: TGTGCCAGCAGCTCCGGGACAGGGGGATGTGAAAAACTGTTTTTT. Its translation is CASSSGTGGCEKLFF. The complete variable domain, with remaining parts taken from reference TRBV7-6 and TRBJ1-4, reads GAGVSQSPRYKVTKRGQDVALRCDPISGHVSLYWYRQALGQGPEFLTYFNYEAQQDKSGLPNDRFSAERPEGSISTLTIQRTEQRDSAMYRCASSSGTGGCEKLFFGSGTQLSVL.

V and J are TRBV29-1 and TRBJ1-5; 8 bases fit TRBD1. CDR3 length: 13 residues. Per the germline V gene, CDR1 is SQVTM and CDR2 is ANQGSEA. The CDR3 sequence: CSDDRGGNQPQHF. For the CDR3, the DNA is TGCAGTGACGACAGGGGTGGCAATCAGCCCCAGCATTTT.

V usage is TRBV5-1 and J usage is TRBJ1-2, with D possibly being TRBD1 (6 bases). CDR1 and CDR2 from the germline V gene are SGHRS and YFSETQ. V lost 0 bases and J 7 bases, leaving 10 bases between the germline ends. The CDR3 spans 13 residues. The CDR3 DNA is TGCGCCAGCAGCTTGGGGGGGGCGTTTGGCTACACCTTC. Its translation: CASSLGGAFGYTF.

As to this clonotype: A much bigger clone sits one base away, suggesting this may be a read error. This rearrangement joins TRBV2 to TRBJ2-5; maybe TRBD2 (5 bases). From germline, CDR1 is SNHLY and CDR2 FYNNEI. The CDR3 is 16 residues long. Deletions cut 6 bases from V and 5 bases from J, with 22 bases between. The CDR3 DNA reads as TGTGCCAGCAGAGACGGGGAAAACTCACCCAGGGAGACCCAGTACTTC. It codes for CASRDGENSPRETQYF.

The sample holds many counts of this clonotype. The genes are TRBV2 and TRBJ2-7, with a tentative D call TRBD1 (6 bases). Between the trimmed V and J ends, which lost 5 bases and 0 bases, there was a span of 8 bases. This CDR3 is 13 amino acids long. Germline CDR1 reads SNHLY; CDR2 reads FYNNEI. The CDR3 region has the DNA TGTGCCAGCAGTCCGGACAGCTCCTACGAGCAGTACTTC. Its translation: CASSPDSSYEQYF.

CDR3 sequence: CSVPRTSGRYF. The DNA of the CDR3 is TGCAGCGTTCCCAGGACTAGCGGGAGGTACTTC. The rearrangement joins TRBV29-1 to TRBJ2-7; 13 bases match TRBD2. This CDR3 has 11 residues. J was trimmed by 12 bases and V by 5 bases; bases with no gene match: 4. CDR1 and CDR2 from the germline V gene are SQVTM and ANQGSEA.

This clonotype was seen ten or more times. This rearrangement joins TRBV7-6 to TRBJ2-7; D might be TRBD2 (6 bases). V lost 2 bases and J lost 0, with 8 bases in between. In germline, CDR1 is SGHVS, CDR2 FNYEAQ. CDR3 length: 14 residues. The CDR3 sequence is CASSLTGDSYEQYF. CDR3 bases: TGTGCCAGCAGCTTAACGGGAGACTCCTACGAGCAGTACTTC.

This clonotype appeared many times. The genes are TRBV19 and TRBJ1-2, with 9 bases matching TRBD1. Germline CDR1 LNHDA, CDR2 SQIVND (reference sequence). Trimming cost V 7 bases and J 4 bases; bases outside gene matches: 10. CDR3 length: 15 amino acids. CDR3 sequence (DNA): TGTGCCAGTAAGATCCGGGACAGGGTTTCCTATGGCTACACCTTC. It specifies CASKIRDRVSYGYTF.

In this sample, this clonotype turned up once. The chain carries TRBV20-1 and TRBJ2-6, with no clear D. This CDR3 is 12 amino acids long. The ends were cut back, 5 bases at V and 5 bases at J, with 7 bases in the middle. Germline loops: CDR1 DFQATT, CDR2 SNEGSKA (reference sequence). In DNA form, the CDR3 reads TGCAGTGCTGAAAACAGGGCCAACGTCCTGACTTTC. It is translated as CSAENRANVLTF.

At least ten counts were recorded for this clonotype. The DNA of the CDR3 is TGTGCCAGCAGTTCCAACCCTCCAGGCGTCCTGACTTTC. This sequence encodes CASSSNPPGVLTF. The chain has TRBV12-3 or TRBV12-4 and TRBJ2-6; D remains unclear. The CDR3 sequence is 13 residues long. Deletions cut 4 bases from V and 12 bases from J, with 13 bases between.

This clonotype was seen many times. The rearrangement links TRBV5-1 to TRBJ1-1; D gene ambiguous. With 4 bases removed from V and 6 bases from J, the gap between germline ends came to 16 bases. The germline V gene encodes CDR1 SGHRS and CDR2 YFSETQ. The CDR3 consists of 14 residues. The CDR3 loop is CASSPGAGRPEAFF. The DNA for the CDR3 is TGCGCCAGCAGCCCAGGAGCCGGGAGGCCTGAAGCTTTCTTT.

In this sample, this clonotype turned up many times. The chain carries TRBV12-3 or TRBV12-4 and TRBJ2-2; D remains ambiguous. V was cut by 8 bases and J by 4 bases, with 14 bases left in between. CDR3 length: 14 amino acids. The CDR3 region has the DNA TGTGCCAGCGAGGATTTTGGGGTCACCGGGGAGCTGTTTTTT. Protein product: CASEDFGVTGELFF.

The table lists this clonotype with a few counts. This chain links TRBV7-9 with TRBJ2-7; 14 nucleotides agree with TRBD2. The end of the DNA fits TRBJ2-1 better, so the J call may be wrong. Germline V CDR1 and CDR2: SEHNR, FQNEAQ (reference sequence). This CDR3 region has 17 residues. Here the CDR3 reads CASSSNVGLAGGDEQFF. CDR3 bases: TGTGCCAGCAGCTCCAACGTTGGACTAGCGGGAGGAGATGAGCAGTTCTTC.

V is TRBV2 and J is TRBJ1-1; 7 bases line up with TRBD1. The germline V gene encodes CDR1 SNHLY and CDR2 FYNNEI. The trim removed 4 bases at V and 6 bases at J, leaving 5 bases unmatched. The CDR3 totals 13 residues. The CDR3 loop reads CASSGQGPAEAFF. The CDR3 DNA reads TGTGCCAGCAGTGGACAGGGACCGGCTGAAGCTTTCTTT.

This clonotype was counted a few times. This sequence joins TRBV29-1 and TRBJ1-5; 7 nucleotides align to TRBD1. From germline, CDR1 is SQVTM and CDR2 ANQGSEA. V lost 3 bases to trimming and J lost 11 bases; unmatched junction nucleotides: 10. The CDR3 has 13 residues. Here the CDR3 reads CSVDRGIQETQHF. Here the CDR3 DNA reads TGCAGCGTTGACAGGGGGATCCAAGAGACCCAGCATTTT.

The V and J genes are TRBV12-3 or TRBV12-4 and TRBJ1-1, with TRBD1 matching over 9 bases. The CDR3 spans 13 residues. Trimming cost V 10 bases and J 4 bases; bases outside gene matches: 7. Here the CDR3 reads CATGTGSITEAFF. CDR3 coding DNA: TGTGCCACCGGGACAGGGTCGATCACTGAAGCTTTCTTT.

This clonotype was recorded many times. The chain recombines TRBV25-1 with TRBJ2-2; perhaps TRBD2 as D (5 bases). Trimming removed 2 bases from V and 1 base from J, with 5 bases in between. The V gene's germline CDR1 is MGHDK and CDR2 SYGVNS. CDR3 length: 14 residues. As DNA, the CDR3 is TGTGCCAGCAGTGAAGGACTGAACACCGGGGAGCTGTTTTTT. It translates to CASSEGLNTGELFF.

This clonotype was seen many times. The chain links TRBV7-6 to TRBJ2-7, with 10 bases identical to TRBD2. V lost 4 bases to trimming and J lost 5 bases; unmatched junction nucleotides: 8. Germline CDR1 and CDR2: SGHVS and FNYEAQ. CDR3 length: 15 amino acids. Here the CDR3 reads CASSSSGRVVHEQYF. In DNA form, the CDR3 reads TGTGCCAGCAGCTCTAGCGGGAGAGTTGTCCACGAGCAGTACTTC.

This clonotype was recorded at least ten times. The chain joins TRBV6-4 to TRBJ2-7, with D tentatively TRBD2 (6 bases). Trimming took off 0 bases at V and 3 bases at J, with 12 bases between the two ends. Germline CDR1 reads MRHNA; CDR2 reads SNTAGT. The length of the CDR3 is 15 residues. The CDR3 loop reads CASSDSRDSRYEQYF. The CDR3, as DNA: TGTGCCAGCAGTGACTCGCGGGACTCTCGCTACGAGCAGTACTTC.

The chain links TRBV20-1 to TRBJ1-5, with 7 bases lining up with TRBD1. Germline V gene sequence: CDR1 DFQATT, CDR2 SNEGSKA (reference sequence). V lost 4 bases and J lost 5; bases outside the gene matches: 2. The CDR3 is made up of 12 amino acids. The DNA for the CDR3 is TGCAGTGCTAAGGGGGCAGATCAGCCCCAGCATTTT. Translated: CSAKGADQPQHF.

This clonotype was seen ten or more times. The chain recombines TRBV9 with TRBJ2-5; tentatively, D is TRBD1 (7 bases). Trimming took off 0 bases at V and 4 bases at J, with 16 bases between the two ends. The germline CDR1 and CDR2 sequences are SGDLS and YYNGEE. The CDR3 has 16 amino acids. The CDR3 nucleotides are TGTGCCAGCAGCGTAGGGGGAAACAGGGGACTAGAGACCCAGTACTTC. It yields the protein CASSVGGNRGLETQYF.

J is TRBJ2-7 and V is TRBV20-1, with TRBD2 identical over 10 bases. The V segment lost 2 bases and the J segment 1 base; nucleotides outside the gene matches: 2. The CDR3 spans 14 residues. From germline, CDR1 is DFQATT and CDR2 SNEGSKA (reference sequence). The CDR3 DNA reads as TGCAGTGCTAGACTAGCGGGAGTATCCTACGAGCAGTACTTC. As protein: CSARLAGVSYEQYF.

CDR3 region: CASRIGTGGTYEQYF. CDR3 coding DNA: TGCGCCAGCAGAATTGGGACAGGGGGTACCTACGAGCAGTACTTC. The chain uses TRBV10-2 and TRBJ2-7; TRBD1 agrees at 11 bases. Germline trimming cut 6 bases from V and 2 bases from J; bases unmatched to any gene: 6. CDR3 length equals 15 residues. CDR1 is WSHSY and CDR2 is SAAADI in the germline V gene.

This clonotype has at least ten counts. The CDR3 region is CASSLSRGLYEQYF. The CDR3 DNA reads as TGTGCCAGCAGCCTGTCTAGAGGGCTCTACGAGCAGTACTTC. The chain recombines TRBV7-9 with TRBJ2-7; the D gene is possibly TRBD2 (5 bases). The CDR3 totals 14 residues. Germline V gives CDR1 SEHNR, CDR2 FQNEAQ (reference sequence). Trimming pared 5 bases from V and 3 bases from J, leaving 14 bases between.

This clonotype has ten or more counts. The chain combines TRBV9 with TRBJ2-7; 9 nucleotides agree with TRBD2. The germline gives CDR1 SGDLS, CDR2 YYNGEE. This CDR3 has 14 amino acids. J gave up 5 bases and V 0 bases, and 3 bases lay outside the gene matches. CDR3 nucleotide sequence: TGTGCCAGCAGCGTAGCGCGGACTAGCGACGAGCAGTACTTC. Its protein is CASSVARTSDEQYF. Drawing the rest from reference TRBV9 and TRBJ2-7, the complete variable domain is DSGVTQTPKHLITATGQRVTLRCSPRSGDLSVYWYQQSLDQGLQFLIQYYNGEERAKGNILERFSAQQFPDLHSELNLSSLELGDSALYFCASSVARTSDEQYFGPGTRLTVT.